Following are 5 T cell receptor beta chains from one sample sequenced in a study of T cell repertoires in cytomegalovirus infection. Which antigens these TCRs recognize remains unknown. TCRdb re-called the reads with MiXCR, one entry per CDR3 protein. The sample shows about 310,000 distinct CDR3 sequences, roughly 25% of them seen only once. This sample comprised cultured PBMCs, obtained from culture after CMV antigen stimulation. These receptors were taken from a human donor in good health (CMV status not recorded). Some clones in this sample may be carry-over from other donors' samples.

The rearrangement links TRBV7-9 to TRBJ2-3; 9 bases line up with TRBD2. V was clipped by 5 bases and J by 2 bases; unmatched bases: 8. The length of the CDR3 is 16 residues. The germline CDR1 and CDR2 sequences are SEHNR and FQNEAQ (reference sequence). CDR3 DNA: TGTGCCAGCAGCCCGGTAGCGGGAGCCTCCACAGATACGCAGTATTTT. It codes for CASSPVAGASTDTQYF.

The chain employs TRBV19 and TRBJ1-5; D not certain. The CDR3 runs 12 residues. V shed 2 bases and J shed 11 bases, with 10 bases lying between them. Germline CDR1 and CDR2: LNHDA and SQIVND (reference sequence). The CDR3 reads CASSILRKAQHF. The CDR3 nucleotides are TGTGCCAGTAGTATACTACGTAAGGCCCAGCATTTT.

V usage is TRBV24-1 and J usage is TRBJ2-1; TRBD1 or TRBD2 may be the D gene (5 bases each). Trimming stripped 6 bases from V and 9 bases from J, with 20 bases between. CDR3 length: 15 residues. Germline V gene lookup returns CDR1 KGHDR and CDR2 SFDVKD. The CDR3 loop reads CATSKAGLEGFEQFF. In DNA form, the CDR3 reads TGTGCCACCAGTAAGGCTGGGCTAGAGGGGTTTGAGCAGTTCTTC.

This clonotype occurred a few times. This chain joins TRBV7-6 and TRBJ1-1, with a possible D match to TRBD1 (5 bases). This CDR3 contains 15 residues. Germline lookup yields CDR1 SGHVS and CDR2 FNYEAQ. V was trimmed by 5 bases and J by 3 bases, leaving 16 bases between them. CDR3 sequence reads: CASSPRIGGDTEAFF. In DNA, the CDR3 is TGTGCCAGCAGCCCACGGATCGGGGGTGACACTGAAGCTTTCTTT.

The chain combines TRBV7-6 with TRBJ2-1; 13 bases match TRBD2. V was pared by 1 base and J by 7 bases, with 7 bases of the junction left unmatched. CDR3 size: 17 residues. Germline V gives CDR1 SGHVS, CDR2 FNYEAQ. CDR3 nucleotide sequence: TGTGCCAGCAGCTTAGTAGGGGGACTAGCGGGATCGAATGAGCAGTTCTTC. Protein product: CASSLVGGLAGSNEQFF.